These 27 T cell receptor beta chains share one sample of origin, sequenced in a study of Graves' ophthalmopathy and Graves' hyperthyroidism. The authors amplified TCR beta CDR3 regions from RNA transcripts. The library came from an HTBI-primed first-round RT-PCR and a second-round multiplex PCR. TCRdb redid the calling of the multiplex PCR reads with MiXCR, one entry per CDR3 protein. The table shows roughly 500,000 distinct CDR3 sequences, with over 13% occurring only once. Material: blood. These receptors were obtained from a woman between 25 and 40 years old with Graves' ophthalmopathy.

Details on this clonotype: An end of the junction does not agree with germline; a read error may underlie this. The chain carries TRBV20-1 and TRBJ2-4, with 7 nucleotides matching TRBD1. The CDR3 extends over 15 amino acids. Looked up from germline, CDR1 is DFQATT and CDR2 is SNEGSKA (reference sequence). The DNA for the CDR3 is TGCAGTGCTAGAGATCCACAGGGGAGCAAAAACATTAAGTACTTC. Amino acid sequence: CSARDPQGSKNIKYF.

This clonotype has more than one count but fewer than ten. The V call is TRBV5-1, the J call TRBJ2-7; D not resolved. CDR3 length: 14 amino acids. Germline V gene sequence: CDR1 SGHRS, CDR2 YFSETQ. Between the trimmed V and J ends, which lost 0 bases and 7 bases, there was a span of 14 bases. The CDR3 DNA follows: TGCGCCAGCAGCTTGGGACCTAAGCGTGGGGAGCAGTACTTC. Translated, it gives CASSLGPKRGEQYF.

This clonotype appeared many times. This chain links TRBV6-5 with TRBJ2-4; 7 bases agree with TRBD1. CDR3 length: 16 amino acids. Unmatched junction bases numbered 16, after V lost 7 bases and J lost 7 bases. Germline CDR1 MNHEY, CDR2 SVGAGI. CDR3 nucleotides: TGTGCCAGCACTACGAGACAGGGAGCTTTCGTGAACATTCAGTACTTC. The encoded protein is CASTTRQGAFVNIQYF.

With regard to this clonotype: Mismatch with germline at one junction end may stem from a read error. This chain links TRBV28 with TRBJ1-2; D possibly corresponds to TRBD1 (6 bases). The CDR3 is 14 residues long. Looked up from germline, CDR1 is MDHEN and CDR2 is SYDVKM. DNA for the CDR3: TGTGCCAGCAGCCAACAGGGACCTAACTATGGCTACTCCTTC. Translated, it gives CASSQQGPNYGYSF.

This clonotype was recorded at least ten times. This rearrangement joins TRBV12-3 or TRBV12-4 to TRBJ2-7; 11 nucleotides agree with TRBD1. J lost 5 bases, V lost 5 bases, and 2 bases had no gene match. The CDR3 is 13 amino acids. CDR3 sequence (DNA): TGTGCCAGCAGTCGGACAGGGGGCCACGAGCAGTACTTC. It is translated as CASSRTGGHEQYF.

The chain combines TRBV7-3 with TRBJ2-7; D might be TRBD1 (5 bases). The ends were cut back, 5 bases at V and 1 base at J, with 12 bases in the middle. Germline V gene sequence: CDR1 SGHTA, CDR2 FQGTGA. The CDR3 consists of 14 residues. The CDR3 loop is CASSPSTESYEQYF. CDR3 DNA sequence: TGTGCCAGCAGCCCTTCGACAGAATCCTACGAGCAGTACTTC. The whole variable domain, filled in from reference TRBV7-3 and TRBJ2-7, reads GAGVSQTPSNKVTEKGKYVELRCDPISGHTALYWYRQSLGQGPEFLIYFQGTGAADDSGLPNDRFFAVRPEGSVSTLKIQRTERGDSAVYLCASSPSTESYEQYFGPGTRLTVT.

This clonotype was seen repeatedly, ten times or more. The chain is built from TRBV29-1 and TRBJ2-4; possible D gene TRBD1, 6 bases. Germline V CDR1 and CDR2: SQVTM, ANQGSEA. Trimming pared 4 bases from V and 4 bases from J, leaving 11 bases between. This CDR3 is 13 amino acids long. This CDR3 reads CSVVGQGKNIQYF. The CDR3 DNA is TGCAGCGTTGTTGGTCAGGGGAAAAACATTCAGTACTTC.

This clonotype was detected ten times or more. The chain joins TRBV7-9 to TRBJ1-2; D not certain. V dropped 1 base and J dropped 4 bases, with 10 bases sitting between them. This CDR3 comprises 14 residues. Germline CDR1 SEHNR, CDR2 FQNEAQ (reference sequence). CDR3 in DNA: TGTGCCAGCAGCTTAGGACAAAACCTCTATGGCTACACCTTC. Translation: CASSLGQNLYGYTF.

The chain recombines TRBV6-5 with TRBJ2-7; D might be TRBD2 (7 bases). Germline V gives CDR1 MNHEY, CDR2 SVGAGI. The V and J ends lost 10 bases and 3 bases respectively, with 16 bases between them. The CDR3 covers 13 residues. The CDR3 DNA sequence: TGTGCCACTGTTAGGGGGACTATCTACGAGCAGTACTTC. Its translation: CATVRGTIYEQYF.

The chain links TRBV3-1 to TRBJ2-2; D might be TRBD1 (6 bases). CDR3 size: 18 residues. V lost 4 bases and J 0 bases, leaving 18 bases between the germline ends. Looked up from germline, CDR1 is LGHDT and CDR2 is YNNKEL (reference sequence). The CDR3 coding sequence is TGTGCCAGCAGCCCCCAGTCCTTCGGGACACCGAACACCGGGGAGCTGTTTTTT. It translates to CASSPQSFGTPNTGELFF. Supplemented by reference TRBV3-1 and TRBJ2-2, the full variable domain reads DTAVSQTPKYLVTQMGNDKSIKCEQNLGHDTMYWYKQDSKKFLKIMFSYNNKELIINETVPNRFSPKSPDKAHLNLHINSLELGDSAVYFCASSPQSFGTPNTGELFFGEGSRLTVL.

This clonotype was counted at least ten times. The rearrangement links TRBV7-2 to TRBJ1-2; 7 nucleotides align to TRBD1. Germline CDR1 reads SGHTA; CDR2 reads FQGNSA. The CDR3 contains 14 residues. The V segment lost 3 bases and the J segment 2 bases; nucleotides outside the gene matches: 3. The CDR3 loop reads CASSLDRQNYGYTF. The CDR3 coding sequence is TGTGCCAGCAGCTTGGACAGGCAGAACTATGGCTACACCTTC. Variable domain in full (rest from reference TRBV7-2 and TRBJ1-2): GAGVSQSPSNKVTEKGKDVELRCDPISGHTALYWYRQSLGQGLEFLIYFQGNSAPDKSGLPSDRFSAERTGGSVSTLTIQRTQQEDSAVYLCASSLDRQNYGYTFGSGTRLTVV.

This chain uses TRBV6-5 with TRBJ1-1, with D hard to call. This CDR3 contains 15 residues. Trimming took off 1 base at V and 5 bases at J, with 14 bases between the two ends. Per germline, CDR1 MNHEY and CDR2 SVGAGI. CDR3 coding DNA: TGTGCCAGCAGTTACTTTGGACGGGGAGGGACTGAAGCTTTCTTT. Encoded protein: CASSYFGRGGTEAFF.

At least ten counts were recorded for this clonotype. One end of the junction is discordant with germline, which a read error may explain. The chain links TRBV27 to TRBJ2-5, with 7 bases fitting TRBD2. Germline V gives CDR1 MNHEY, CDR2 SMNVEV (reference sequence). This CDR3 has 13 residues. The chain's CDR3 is CASSLSAGESQYF. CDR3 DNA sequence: TGTGCCAGCAGTTTATCGGCGGGAGAGTCCCAGTACTTC.

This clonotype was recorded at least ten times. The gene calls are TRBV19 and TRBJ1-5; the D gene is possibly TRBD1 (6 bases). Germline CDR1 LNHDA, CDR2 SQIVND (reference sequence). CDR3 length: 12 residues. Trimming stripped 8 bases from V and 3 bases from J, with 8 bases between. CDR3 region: CASRDINQPQHF. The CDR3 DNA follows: TGTGCCAGTCGGGACATCAATCAGCCCCAGCATTTT.

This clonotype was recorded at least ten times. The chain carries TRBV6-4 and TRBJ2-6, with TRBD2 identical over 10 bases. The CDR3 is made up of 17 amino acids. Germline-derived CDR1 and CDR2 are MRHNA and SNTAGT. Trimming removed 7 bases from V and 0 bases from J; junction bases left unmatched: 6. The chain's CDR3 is CASTPGLADSGANVLTF. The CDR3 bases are TGTGCCAGCACCCCAGGACTAGCGGACTCTGGGGCCAACGTCCTGACTTTC.

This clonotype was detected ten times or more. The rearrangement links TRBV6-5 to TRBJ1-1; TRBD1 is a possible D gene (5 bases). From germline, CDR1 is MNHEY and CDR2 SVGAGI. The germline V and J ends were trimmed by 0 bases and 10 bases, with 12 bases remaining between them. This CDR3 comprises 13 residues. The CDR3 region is CASSYSPRRGAFF. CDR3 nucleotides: TGTGCCAGCAGTTACTCTCCCAGGAGGGGAGCTTTCTTT.

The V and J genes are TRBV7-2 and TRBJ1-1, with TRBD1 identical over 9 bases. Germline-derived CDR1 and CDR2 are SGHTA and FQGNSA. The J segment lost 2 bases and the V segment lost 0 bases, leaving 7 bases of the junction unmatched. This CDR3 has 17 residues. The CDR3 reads CASSLAPQGAGNTEAFF. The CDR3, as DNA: TGTGCCAGCAGCTTAGCGCCACAGGGGGCTGGTAACACTGAAGCTTTCTTT.

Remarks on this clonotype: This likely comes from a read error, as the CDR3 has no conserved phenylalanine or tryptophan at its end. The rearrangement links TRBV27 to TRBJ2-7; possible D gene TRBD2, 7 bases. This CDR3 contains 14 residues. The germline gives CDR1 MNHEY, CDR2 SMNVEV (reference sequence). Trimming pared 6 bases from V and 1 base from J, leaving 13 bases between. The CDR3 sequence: CASSHGGPSYEQYY. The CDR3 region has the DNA TGTGCCAGCAGCCACGGGGGGCCTTCCTACGAGCAGTACTAC.

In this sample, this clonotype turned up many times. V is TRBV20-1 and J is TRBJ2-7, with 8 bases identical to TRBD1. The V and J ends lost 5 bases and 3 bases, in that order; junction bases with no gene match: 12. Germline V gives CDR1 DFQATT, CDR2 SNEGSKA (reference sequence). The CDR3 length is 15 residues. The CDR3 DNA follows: TGCAGTGCTGTTTCCGGGACAGGTGATCTCTACGAGCAGTACTTC. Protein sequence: CSAVSGTGDLYEQYF.

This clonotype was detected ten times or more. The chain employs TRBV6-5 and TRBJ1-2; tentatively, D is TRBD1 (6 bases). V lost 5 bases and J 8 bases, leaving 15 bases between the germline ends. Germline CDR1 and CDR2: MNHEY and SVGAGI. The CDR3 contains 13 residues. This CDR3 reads CASSPGQLYGYTF. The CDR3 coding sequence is TGTGCCAGCAGTCCCGGACAGCTTTACGGCTACACCTTC.

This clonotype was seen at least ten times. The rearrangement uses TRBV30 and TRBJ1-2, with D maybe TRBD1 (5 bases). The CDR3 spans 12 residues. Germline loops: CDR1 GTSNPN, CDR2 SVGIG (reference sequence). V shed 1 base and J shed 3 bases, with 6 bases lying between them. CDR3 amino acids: CAWSDRYYGYTF. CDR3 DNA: TGTGCCTGGAGTGACAGGTACTATGGCTACACCTTC.

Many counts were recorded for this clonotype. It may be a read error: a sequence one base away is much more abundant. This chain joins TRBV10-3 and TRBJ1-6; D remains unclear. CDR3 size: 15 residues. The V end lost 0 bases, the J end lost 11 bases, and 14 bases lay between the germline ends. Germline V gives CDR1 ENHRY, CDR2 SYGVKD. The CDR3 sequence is CAISESAGGDPPLHF. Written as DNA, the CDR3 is TGTGCCATCAGTGAGTCGGCCGGCGGAGATCCACCCCTCCACTTT.

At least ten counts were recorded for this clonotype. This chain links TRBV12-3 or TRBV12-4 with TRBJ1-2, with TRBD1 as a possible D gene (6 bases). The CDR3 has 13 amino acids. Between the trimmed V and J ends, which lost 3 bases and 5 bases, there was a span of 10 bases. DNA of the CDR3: TGTGCCAGCAGTTTGAGGACAGTTTATGGCTACACCTTC. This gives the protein CASSLRTVYGYTF.

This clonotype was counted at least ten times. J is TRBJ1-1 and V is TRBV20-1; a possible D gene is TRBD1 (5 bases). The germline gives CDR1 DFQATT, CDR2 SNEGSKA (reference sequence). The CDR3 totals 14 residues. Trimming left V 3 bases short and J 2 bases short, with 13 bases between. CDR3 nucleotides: TGCAGTGCTAGGGAGGGAGGGGCCAACACTGAAGCTTTCTTT. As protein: CSAREGGANTEAFF.

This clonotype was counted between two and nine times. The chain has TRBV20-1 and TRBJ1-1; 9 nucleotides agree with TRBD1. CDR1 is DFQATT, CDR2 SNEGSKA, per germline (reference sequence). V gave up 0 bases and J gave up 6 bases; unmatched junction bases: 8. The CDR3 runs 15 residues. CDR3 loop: CSARELGQGPPEAFF. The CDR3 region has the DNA TGCAGTGCTAGAGAGCTGGGACAGGGTCCCCCTGAAGCTTTCTTT.

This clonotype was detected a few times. CDR3 nucleotide sequence: TGTGCCAGCAGGTCCGGCGCTAAGCCCCAGCATTTT. Its translation: CASRSGAKPQHF. The rearrangement joins TRBV2 to TRBJ1-5; D is uncertain. Germline loops: CDR1 SNHLY, CDR2 FYNNEI. The ends were cut back, 6 bases at V and 8 bases at J, with 11 bases in the middle. The CDR3 spans 12 residues.

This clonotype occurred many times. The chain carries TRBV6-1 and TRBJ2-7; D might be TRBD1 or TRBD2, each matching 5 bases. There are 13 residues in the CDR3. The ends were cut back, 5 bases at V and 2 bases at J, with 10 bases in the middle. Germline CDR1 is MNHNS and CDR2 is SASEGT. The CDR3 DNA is TGTGCCAGCAGTATGGGGGAAACCTACGAGCAGTACTTC. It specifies CASSMGETYEQYF.